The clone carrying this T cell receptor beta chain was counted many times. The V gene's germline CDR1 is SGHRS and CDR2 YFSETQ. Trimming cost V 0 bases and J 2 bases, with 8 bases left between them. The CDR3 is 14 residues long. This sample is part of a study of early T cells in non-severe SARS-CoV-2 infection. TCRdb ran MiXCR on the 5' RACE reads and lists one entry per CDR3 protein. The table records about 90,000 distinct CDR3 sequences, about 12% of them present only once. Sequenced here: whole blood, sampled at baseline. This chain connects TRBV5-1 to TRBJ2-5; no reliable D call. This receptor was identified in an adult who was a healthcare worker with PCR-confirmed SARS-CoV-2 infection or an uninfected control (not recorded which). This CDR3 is CASSLGTQQETQYF. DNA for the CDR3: TGCGCCAGCAGCTTGGGGACCCAACAAGAGACCCAGTACTTC.